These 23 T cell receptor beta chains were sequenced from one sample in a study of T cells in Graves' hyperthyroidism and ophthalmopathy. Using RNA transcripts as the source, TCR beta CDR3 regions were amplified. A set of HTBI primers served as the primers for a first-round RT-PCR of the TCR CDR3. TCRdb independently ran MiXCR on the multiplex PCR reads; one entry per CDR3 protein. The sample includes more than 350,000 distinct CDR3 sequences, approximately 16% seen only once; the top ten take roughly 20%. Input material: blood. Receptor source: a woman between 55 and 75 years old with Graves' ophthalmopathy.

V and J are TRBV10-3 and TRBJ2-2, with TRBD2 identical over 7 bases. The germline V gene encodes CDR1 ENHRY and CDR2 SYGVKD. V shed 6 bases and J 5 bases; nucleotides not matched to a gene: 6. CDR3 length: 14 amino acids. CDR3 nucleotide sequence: TGTGCCATCAGAGCGGGGTCCAGTACCGGGGAGCTGTTTTTT. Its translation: CAIRAGSSTGELFF.

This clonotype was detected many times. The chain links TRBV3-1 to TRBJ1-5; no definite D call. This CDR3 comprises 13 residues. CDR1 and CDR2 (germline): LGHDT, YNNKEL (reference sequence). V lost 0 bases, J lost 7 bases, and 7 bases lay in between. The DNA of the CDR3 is TGTGCCAGCAGCCAAGATAGGGTCCAGCCCCAGCATTTT. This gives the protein CASSQDRVQPQHF.

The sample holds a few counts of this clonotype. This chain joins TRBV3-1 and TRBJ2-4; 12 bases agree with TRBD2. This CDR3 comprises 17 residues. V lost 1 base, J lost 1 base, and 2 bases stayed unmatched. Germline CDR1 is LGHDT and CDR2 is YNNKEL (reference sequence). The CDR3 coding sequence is TGTGCCAGCAGCCAAGGACTAGCGGGAGTGGCCAAAAACATTCAGTACTTC. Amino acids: CASSQGLAGVAKNIQYF.

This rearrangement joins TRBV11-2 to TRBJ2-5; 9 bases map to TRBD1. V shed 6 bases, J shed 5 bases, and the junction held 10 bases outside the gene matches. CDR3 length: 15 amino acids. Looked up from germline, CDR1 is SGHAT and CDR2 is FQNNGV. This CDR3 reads CASRRPGTGTETQYF. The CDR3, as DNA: TGTGCCAGCAGGCGTCCCGGGACAGGGACCGAGACCCAGTACTTC.

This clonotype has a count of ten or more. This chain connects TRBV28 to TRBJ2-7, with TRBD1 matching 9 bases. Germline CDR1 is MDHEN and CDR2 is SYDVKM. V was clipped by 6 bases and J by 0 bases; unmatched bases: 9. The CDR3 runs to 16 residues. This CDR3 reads CASRAPGTGRSYEQYF. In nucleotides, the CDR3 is TGTGCCAGCAGAGCTCCCGGGACAGGGCGCTCCTACGAGCAGTACTTC.

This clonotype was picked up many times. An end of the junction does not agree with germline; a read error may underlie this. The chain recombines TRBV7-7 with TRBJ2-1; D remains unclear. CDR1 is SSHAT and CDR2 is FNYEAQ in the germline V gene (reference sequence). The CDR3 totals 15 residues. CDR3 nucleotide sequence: TGTGCTAGCAGCTTCGGGCAGGCAAGGTACAATGAGCAGTTCTTC. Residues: CASSFGQARYNEQFF.

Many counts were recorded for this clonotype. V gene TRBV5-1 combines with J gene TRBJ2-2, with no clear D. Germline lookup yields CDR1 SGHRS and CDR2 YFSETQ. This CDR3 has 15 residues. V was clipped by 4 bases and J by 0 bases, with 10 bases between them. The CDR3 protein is CASSPLNANTGELFF. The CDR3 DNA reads TGCGCCAGCAGCCCCCTCAACGCGAACACCGGGGAGCTGTTTTTT. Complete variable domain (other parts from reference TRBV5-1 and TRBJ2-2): KAGVTQTPRYLIKTRGQQVTLSCSPISGHRSVSWYQQTPGQGLQFLFEYFSETQRNKGNFPGRFSGRQFSNSRSEMNVSTLELGDSALYLCASSPLNANTGELFFGEGSRLTVL.

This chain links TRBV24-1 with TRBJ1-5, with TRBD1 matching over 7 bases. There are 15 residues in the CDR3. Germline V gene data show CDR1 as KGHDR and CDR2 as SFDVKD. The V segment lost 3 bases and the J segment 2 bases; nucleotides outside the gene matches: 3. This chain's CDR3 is CATSDTGAGNQPQHF. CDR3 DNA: TGTGCCACCAGTGATACAGGGGCGGGCAATCAGCCCCAGCATTTT.

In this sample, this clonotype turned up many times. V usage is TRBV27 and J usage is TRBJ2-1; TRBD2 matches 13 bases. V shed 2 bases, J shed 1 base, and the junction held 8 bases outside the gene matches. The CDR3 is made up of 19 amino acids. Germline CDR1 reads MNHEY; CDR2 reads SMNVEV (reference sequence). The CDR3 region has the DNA TGTGCCAGCAGTTTAGAGGGACTAGCGGGAAGTCGGTCCTACAATGAGCAGTTCTTC. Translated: CASSLEGLAGSRSYNEQFF.

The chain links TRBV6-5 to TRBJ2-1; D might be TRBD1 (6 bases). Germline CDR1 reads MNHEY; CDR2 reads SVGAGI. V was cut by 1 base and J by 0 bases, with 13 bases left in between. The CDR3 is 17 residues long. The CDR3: CASSYYFQGGSYNEQFF. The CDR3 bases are TGTGCCAGCAGTTACTACTTTCAAGGGGGCTCCTACAATGAGCAGTTCTTC.

The CDR3 DNA is TGTGCCAGCAGTTTGGGCGCCTCGGGGCAGTACTTC. It encodes CASSLGASGQYF. V usage is TRBV11-3 and J usage is TRBJ2-7; no reliable D call. The CDR3 has 12 amino acids. Between the trimmed V and J ends, which lost 6 bases and 9 bases, there was a span of 15 bases. In germline, CDR1 is SGHNT, CDR2 YENEEA.

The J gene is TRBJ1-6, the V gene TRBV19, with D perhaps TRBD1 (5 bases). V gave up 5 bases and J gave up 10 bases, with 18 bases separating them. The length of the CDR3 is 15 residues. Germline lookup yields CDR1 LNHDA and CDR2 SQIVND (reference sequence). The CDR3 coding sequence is TGTGCCAGTAGTCATCTCGAAGGGGCTCAATCACCCCTCCACTTT. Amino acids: CASSHLEGAQSPLHF.

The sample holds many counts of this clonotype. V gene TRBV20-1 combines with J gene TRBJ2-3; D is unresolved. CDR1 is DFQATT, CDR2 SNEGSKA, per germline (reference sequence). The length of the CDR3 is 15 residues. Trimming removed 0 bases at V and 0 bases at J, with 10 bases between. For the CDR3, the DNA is TGCAGTGCTAGAGATCTGGCTACTAGCACAGATACGCAGTATTTT. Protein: CSARDLATSTDTQYF.

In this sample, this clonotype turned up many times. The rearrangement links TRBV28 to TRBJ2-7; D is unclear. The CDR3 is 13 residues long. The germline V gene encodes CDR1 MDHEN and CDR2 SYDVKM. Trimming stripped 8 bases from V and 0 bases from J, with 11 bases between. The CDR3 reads CASGRASSYEQYF. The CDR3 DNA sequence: TGTGCCAGCGGAAGGGCTTCCTCCTACGAGCAGTACTTC. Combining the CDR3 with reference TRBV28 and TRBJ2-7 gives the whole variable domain DVKVTQSSRYLVKRTGEKVFLECVQDMDHENMFWYRQDPGLGLRLIYFSYDVKMKEKGDIPEGYSVSREKKERFSLILESASTNQTSMYLCASGRASSYEQYFGPGTRLTVT.

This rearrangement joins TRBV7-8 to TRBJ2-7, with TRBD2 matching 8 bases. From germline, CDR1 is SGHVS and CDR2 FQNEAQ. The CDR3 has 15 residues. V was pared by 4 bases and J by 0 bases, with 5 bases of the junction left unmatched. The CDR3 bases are TGTGCCAGCAGCTCAGCGGGAGTGAGCTCCTACGAGCAGTACTTC. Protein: CASSSAGVSSYEQYF.

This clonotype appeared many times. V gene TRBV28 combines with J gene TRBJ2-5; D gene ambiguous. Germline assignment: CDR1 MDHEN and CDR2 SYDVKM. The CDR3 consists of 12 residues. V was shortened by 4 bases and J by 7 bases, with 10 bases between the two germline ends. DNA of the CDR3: TGTGCCAGCAGTTCCGACTCTGGGACCCAGTACTTC. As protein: CASSSDSGTQYF.

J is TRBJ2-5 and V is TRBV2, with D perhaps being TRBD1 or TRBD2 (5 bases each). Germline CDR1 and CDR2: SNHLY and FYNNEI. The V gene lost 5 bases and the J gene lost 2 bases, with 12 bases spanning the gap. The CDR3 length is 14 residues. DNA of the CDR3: TGTGCCAGCAGTTGGGACGGGAAGCAAGAGACCCAGTACTTC. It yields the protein CASSWDGKQETQYF.

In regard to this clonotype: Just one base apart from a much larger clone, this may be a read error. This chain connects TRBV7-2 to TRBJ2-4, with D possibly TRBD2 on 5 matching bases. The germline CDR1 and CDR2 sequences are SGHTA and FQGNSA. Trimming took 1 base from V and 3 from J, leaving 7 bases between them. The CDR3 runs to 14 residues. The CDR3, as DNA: TGTGCCAGCAGCTTAGGAGGGTACAAAAACATTCAGTACTTC. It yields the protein CASSLGGYKNIQYF.

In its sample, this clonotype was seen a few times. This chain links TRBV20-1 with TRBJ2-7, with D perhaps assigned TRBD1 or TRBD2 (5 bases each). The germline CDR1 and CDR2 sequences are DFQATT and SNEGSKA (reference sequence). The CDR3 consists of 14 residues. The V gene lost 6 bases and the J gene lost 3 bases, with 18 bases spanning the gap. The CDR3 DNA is TGCAGTGCCCTGGGACGCCACGTCCTCTACGAGCAGTACTTC. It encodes CSALGRHVLYEQYF.

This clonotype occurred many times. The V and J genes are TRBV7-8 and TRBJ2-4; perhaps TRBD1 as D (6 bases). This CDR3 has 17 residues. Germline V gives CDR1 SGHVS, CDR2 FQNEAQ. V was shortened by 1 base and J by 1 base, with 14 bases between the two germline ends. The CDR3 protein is CASSLGGGWEAKNIQYF. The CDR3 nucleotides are TGTGCCAGCAGCTTAGGTGGGGGCTGGGAGGCCAAAAACATTCAGTACTTC.

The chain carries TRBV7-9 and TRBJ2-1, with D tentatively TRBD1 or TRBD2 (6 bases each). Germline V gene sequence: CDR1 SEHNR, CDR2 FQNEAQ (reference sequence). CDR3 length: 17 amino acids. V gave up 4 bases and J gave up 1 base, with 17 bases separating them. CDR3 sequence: CASSSPLGGGSYNEQFF. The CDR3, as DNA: TGTGCCAGCAGCTCCCCCCTCGGAGGGGGGTCCTACAATGAGCAGTTCTTC.

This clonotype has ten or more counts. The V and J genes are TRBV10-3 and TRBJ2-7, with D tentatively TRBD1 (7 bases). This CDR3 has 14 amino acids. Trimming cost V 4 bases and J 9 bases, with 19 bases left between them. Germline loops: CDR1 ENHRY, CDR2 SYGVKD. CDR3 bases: TGTGCCATCAGTGCGGACAGGACTATCGGGGGGCAGTACTTC. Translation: CAISADRTIGGQYF.

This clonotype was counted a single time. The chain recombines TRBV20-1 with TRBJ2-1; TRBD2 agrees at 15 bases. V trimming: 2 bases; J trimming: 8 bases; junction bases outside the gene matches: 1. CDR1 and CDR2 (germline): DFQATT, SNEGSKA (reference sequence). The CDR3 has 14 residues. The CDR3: CSARRTSGRDEQFF. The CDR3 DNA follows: TGCAGTGCTAGAAGGACTAGCGGGAGGGATGAGCAGTTCTTC.